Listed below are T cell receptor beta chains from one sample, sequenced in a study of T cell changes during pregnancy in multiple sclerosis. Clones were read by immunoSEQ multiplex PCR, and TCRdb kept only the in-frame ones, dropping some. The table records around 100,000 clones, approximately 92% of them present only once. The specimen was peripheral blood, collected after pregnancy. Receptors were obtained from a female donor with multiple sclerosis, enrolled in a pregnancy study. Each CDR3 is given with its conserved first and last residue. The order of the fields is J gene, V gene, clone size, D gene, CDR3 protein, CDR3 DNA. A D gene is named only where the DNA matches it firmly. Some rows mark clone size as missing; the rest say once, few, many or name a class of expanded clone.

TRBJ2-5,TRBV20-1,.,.,CSATPATGQYF,TGCAGTGCCACGCCAGCCACAGGCCAGTACTTC
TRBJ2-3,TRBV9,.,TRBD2,CASSVGSGGPWTDTQYF,TGTGCCAGCAGCGTCGGAAGCGGGGGACCTTGGACAGATACGCAGTATTTT
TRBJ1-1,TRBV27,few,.,CASSLLGTLNTEAFF,TGTGCCAGCAGTTTATTGGGGACACTGAACACTGAAGCTTTCTTT
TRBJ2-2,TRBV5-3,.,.,CARSLGTDGELFF,TGTGCCAGAAGCTTGGGGACAGACGGGGAGCTGTTTTTT
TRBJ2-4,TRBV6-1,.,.,CASSDLLSLAKNIQYF,TGTGCCAGCAGTGACCTCCTATCCCTAGCCAAAAACATTCAGTACTTC
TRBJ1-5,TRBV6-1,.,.,CASSGGYQQHF,TGTGCCAGCAGTGGGGGCTACCAACAGCATTTT
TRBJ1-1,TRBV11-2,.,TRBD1,CASSKTGGTEAFF,TGTGCCAGCAGCAAGACAGGGGGCACTGAAGCTTTCTTT
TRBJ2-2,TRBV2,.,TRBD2,CASQTGGEGGTGELFF,TGTGCCAGCCAGACGGGGGGGGAGGGTGGCACCGGGGAGCTGTTTTTT
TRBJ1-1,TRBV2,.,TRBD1,CASIRQGFFNTEAFF,TGTGCCAGCATTAGACAGGGATTTTTTAACACTGAAGCTTTCTTT
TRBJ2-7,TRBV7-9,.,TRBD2,CASSFGAGANYEQYF,TGTGCCAGCAGCTTTGGAGCGGGAGCAAACTACGAGCAGTACTTC
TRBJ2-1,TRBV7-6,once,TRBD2,CASSLGLGAGGASSYNEQFF,TGTGCCAGCAGCTTAGGCTTGGGAGCGGGGGGGGCCTCATCCTACAATGAGCAGTTCTTC
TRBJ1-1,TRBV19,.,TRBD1,CASSIGFTGDEAFF,TGTGCCAGTAGTATTGGTTTTACAGGGGATGAAGCTTTCTTT
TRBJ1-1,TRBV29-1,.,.,CSVMDRETEAFF,TGCAGCGTGATGGACAGAGAGACTGAAGCTTTCTTT
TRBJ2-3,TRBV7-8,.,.,CASSLGVDTLTDTQYF,TGTGCCAGCAGCTTAGGAGTGGACACTTTAACAGATACGCAGTATTTT
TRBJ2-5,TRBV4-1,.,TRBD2,CASSQEEFRGRAGGETQYF,TGCGCCAGCAGCCAAGAGGAGTTTCGCGGGAGGGCCGGGGGGGAGACCCAGTACTTC
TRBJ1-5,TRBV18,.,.,CASSTLGGPGQPQHF,TGTGCCAGCTCAACTCTGGGAGGGCCCGGGCAGCCCCAGCATTTT
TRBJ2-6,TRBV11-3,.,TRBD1,CASSGDRGPGANVLTF,TGTGCCAGCAGCGGGGACAGGGGGCCAGGGGCCAACGTCCTGACTTTC
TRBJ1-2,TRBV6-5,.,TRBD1,CASSYQRDSIGGYTF,TGTGCCAGCAGTTACCAACGGGACAGTATTGGTGGCTACACCTTC
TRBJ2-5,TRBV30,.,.,CAWSYNRKETQYF,TGTGCCTGGAGCTATAACAGGAAAGAGACCCAGTACTTC
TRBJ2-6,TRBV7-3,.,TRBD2,CASSLTGLAGVGANVLTF,TGTGCCAGCAGCTTAACGGGGCTAGCGGGGGTGGGGGCCAACGTCCTGACTTTC
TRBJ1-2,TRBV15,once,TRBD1,CATSRTGLYGYTF,TGTGCCACCAGCAGGACAGGGCTCTATGGCTACACCTTC
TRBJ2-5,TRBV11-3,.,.,CASSTRPSRRETQYF,TGTGCCAGCAGCACCCGGCCTAGCCGCCGGGAGACCCAGTACTTC
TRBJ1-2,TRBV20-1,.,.,CSAEGENGYTF,TGCAGTGCAGAGGGGGAAAATGGCTACACCTTC
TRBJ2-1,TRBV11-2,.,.,CASSLVSLKGVEGQFF,TGTGCCAGCAGCTTAGTGAGTTTAAAGGGAGTAGAAGGGCAGTTCTTC
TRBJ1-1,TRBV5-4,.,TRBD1,CASSWDRGGRRAFF,TGTGCCAGCAGCTGGGACAGGGGAGGTCGTCGAGCTTTCTTT
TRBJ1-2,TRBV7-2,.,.,CASSLLVPSGYTF,TGTGCCAGCAGCTTATTGGTACCTAGTGGCTACACCTTC
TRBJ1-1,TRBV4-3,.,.,CASSQAGFRTEAFF,TGCGCCAGCAGCCAAGCAGGATTTAGGACTGAAGCTTTCTTT